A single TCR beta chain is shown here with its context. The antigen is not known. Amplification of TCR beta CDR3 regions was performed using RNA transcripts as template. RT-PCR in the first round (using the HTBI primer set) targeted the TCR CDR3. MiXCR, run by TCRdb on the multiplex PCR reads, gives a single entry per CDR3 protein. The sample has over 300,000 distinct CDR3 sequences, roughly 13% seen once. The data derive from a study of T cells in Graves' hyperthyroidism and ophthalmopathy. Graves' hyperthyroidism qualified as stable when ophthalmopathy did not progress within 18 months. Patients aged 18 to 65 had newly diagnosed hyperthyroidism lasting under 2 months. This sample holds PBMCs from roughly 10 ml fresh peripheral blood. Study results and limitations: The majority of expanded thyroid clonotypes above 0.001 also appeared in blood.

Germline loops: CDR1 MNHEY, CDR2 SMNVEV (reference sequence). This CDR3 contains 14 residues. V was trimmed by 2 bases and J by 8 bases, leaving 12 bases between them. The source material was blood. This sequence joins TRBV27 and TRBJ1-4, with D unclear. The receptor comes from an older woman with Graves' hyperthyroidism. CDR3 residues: CASSLSPVQEKLFF. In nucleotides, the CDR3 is TGTGCCAGCAGTTTAAGTCCGGTACAAGAAAAACTGTTTTTT.